This T cell receptor beta chain was observed in a study of shared T cell receptors in the human thymus. Germline loops: CDR1 LGHNT, CDR2 FRNRAP. CDR3 length: 15 residues. V lost 3 bases, J lost 0 bases, and 9 bases lay in between. This clone showed up just once. This table comes from immunoSEQ multiplex PCR, and its TCRdb copy is limited to in-frame clones, with some not included. The table shows 650,000 to 950,000 clones, with approximately 83% occurring only once. These data were likewise used in another study, on human thymus T cells. Per that study: The donor group consisted of healthy Finnish infants who were having corrective surgery for congenital heart defects. Resections were taken during corrective heart surgery, and the thymus tissue came from these. Among thymic and blood repertoires, usage of V and J genes appeared biased.

The chain joins TRBV12-5 to TRBJ1-3, with D uncertain. The sequence was collected from a girl under three years old with a congenital heart defect. The sequenced sample was thymocytes. CDR3 DNA: TGTGCTAGTGGTTTCGATGGGCGCTCTGGAAACACCATATATTTT. The encoded protein is CASGFDGRSGNTIYF.